This T cell receptor (beta chain) was documented in a study of TIL therapy for anti-PD-1-resistant metastatic lung cancer. Looking at the study overall: Tumors carried a median about 1.4 non-synonymous mutations per megabase.

This was the immunoSEQ v3 assay. Sequenced by immunoSEQ multiplex PCR; TCRdb stores in-frame clones only, minus some. The profile shows 95,000 or so clones, roughly 65% of them singletons. Trimming cost V 4 bases and J 9 bases; bases outside gene matches: 10. There are 16 residues in the CDR3. The germline CDR1 and CDR2 sequences are MDHEN and SYDVKM. Described time point: pre-treatment sample, taken before nivolumab and TIL therapy. Pleural nodules or supraclavicular lymph nodes made up most of the excised metastases sampled. Stage 4 NSCLC adults joined between late 2017 and 2020. This TCR came from a person aged 25-79 years with non-small cell lung cancer. The chain joins TRBV28 to TRBJ2-1; 12 bases line up with TRBD2. The sequenced sample was tumor tissue, obtained at baseline. The CDR3 DNA reads TGTGCCAGCAGTTCCTGGACTAGCGGGACCGGGGGTGAGCAGTTCTTC. Protein sequence: CASSSWTSGTGGEQFF.